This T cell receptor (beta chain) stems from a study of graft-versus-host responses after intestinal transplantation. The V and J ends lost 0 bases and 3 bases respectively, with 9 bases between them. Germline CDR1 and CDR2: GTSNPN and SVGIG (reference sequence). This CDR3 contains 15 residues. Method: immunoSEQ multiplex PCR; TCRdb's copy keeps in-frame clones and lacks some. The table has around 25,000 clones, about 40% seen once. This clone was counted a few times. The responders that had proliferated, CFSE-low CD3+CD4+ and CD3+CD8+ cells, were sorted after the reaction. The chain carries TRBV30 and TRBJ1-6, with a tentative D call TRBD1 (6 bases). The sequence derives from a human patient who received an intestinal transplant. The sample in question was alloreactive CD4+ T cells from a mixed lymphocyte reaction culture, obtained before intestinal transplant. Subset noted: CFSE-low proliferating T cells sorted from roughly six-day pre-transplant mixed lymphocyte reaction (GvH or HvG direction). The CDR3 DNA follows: TGTGCCTGGAGTGTAAGGGGGTTCTATAATTCACCCCTCCACTTT. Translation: CAWSVRGFYNSPLHF.